Listed here are 3 T cell receptor beta chains from one sample, sequenced in a study of cytomegalovirus exposure and HLA in healthy donors (dated by TCRdb to the late 2010s). The protocol used for the library was the immunoSEQ multiplex PCR assay. For the multiplex PCR, a mixture combining 60 forward primers for TCR Vbeta segments and 13 reverse primers for TCR Jbeta segments was used. This is the immuneACCESS table as TCRdb keeps it, with only in-frame sequences that have V and J called. A part of the clones is gone; compared with another copy, unresolved V genes explain less than half, and the rest is unexplained. The sample table holds over 150,000 clones, of which roughly 80% were seen once. The top ten clones comprise over 6% of the sample. The sequenced sample consisted of PBMCs. These receptors all come from a young man in good health and CMV-seropositive.

The J gene is TRBJ1-2, the V gene TRBV25-1; D uncertain. Trimming took 2 bases from V and 5 from J, leaving 9 bases between them. CDR1 is MGHDK, CDR2 SYGVNS, per germline. The CDR3 runs 13 residues. The CDR3 DNA reads TGTGCCAGCAGTGAAAGACGCGGGTATGGCTACACCTTC. Residues: CASSERRGYGYTF.

The J gene is TRBJ2-1, the V gene TRBV4-2; a weak D match, TRBD2 (5 bases). The CDR3 totals 16 residues. Germline values: CDR1 LGHNA, CDR2 YNFKEQ. V lost 1 base and J lost 7, with 17 bases in between. CDR3 protein: CASSQGPRDLRNEQFF. Here the CDR3 DNA reads TGTGCCAGCAGCCAAGGCCCTCGGGATCTAAGGAATGAGCAGTTCTTC.

In DNA form, the CDR3 reads TGTGCCAGCAGCACGATCGGAGCCGGCTCCTACAATGAGCAGTTCTTC. It codes for CASSTIGAGSYNEQFF. The V gene is TRBV5-4, the J gene TRBJ2-1; no firm D call. The CDR3 runs to 16 residues. V was clipped by 4 bases and J by 0 bases, with 14 bases between them. Germline CDR1 reads SGHNT; CDR2 reads YYREEE (reference sequence). Full variable domain (remainder filled in from reference TRBV5-4 and TRBJ2-1): ETGVTQSPTHLIKTRGQQVTLRCSSQSGHNTVSWYQQALGQGPQFIFQYYREEENGRGNFPPRFSGLQFPNYSSELNVNALELDDSALYLCASSTIGAGSYNEQFFGPGTRLTVL.